The 23 T cell receptor beta chains given below trace back to one sample, sequenced in a study of T-cell reconstitution after alpha-beta-depleted transplantation in children. Preparation of the TCRbeta library used unique molecular identifiers. MiXCR, run by TCRdb on the PCR reads, gives a single entry per CDR3 protein. The table has roughly 790,000 distinct CDR3 sequences, under 20% seen once. The specimen was PBMCs, mostly from graft donor cells, collected 360 days after TCRalphabeta/CD19-depleted stem cell transplant. The receptor source for this set is a male patient under 18 who had a stem cell transplant for acute lymphoblastic leukemia, so the T cells may come from the graft donor.

Many counts were recorded for this clonotype. The chain links TRBV9 to TRBJ2-7; TRBD1 matches 8 bases. Germline CDR1 reads SGDLS; CDR2 reads YYNGEE. The CDR3 totals 15 residues. Trimming cost V 3 bases and J 2 bases; bases outside gene matches: 7. CDR3 coding DNA: TGTGCCAGCAGCGATAATGGACAGGGAGCCTACGAGCAGTACTTC. It yields the protein CASSDNGQGAYEQYF.

This clonotype was observed a handful of times. The chain combines TRBV5-6 with TRBJ1-5, with D tentatively TRBD1 (5 bases). Germline CDR1 and CDR2: SGHDT and YYEEEE. The CDR3 runs 14 residues. Trimming stripped 4 bases from V and 4 bases from J, with 12 bases between. CDR3: CASSLHDRNQPQHF. As DNA, the CDR3 is TGTGCCAGCAGCCTCCACGACAGAAATCAGCCCCAGCATTTT.

J is TRBJ1-5 and V is TRBV5-1; D call uncertain. This CDR3 spans 12 amino acids. The germline CDR1 and CDR2 sequences are SGHRS and YFSETQ. Trimming shortened V by 4 bases and J by 7 bases, and 9 bases separated the two germline ends. CDR3 nucleotides: TGCGCCAGCAGCCATAGGATCCAGCCCCAGCATTTT. Its protein product is CASSHRIQPQHF.

This clonotype was detected many times. One end of the junction is discordant with germline, which a read error may explain. This sequence joins TRBV5-1 and TRBJ2-1, with D perhaps matching TRBD1 (5 bases). The CDR3 has 12 amino acids. From germline, CDR1 is SGHRS and CDR2 YFSETQ. The CDR3 nucleotides are TGTGCCAGCAGTTTAGGGGACAATGAGCAGTTCTTC. Translating it yields CASSLGDNEQFF. Full variable domain (rest looked up from reference TRBV5-1 and TRBJ2-1): KAGVTQTPRYLIKTRGQQVTLSCSPISGHRSVSWYQQTPGQGLQFLFEYFSETQRNKGNFPGRFSGRQFSNSRSEMNVSTLELGDSALYLCASSLGDNEQFFGPGTRLTVL.

V and J are TRBV10-3 and TRBJ1-5; 8 bases fit TRBD1. In germline, CDR1 is ENHRY, CDR2 SYGVKD. The V gene end was trimmed by 2 bases and the J gene end by 7 bases; junction bases not matched to a gene: 7. The CDR3 extends over 15 amino acids. This CDR3 is CAISEGQGETQPQHF. The DNA of the CDR3 is TGTGCCATCAGTGAGGGACAGGGAGAGACGCAGCCCCAGCATTTT.

This clonotype was seen a few times. V is TRBV4-1 and J is TRBJ2-1, with 8 bases lining up with TRBD2. The V segment lost 2 bases and the J segment 0 bases; nucleotides outside the gene matches: 6. The CDR3 totals 17 residues. Germline loops: CDR1 MGHRA, CDR2 YSYEKL. The CDR3 is CASSQTGTRSSYNEQFF. In nucleotides, the CDR3 is TGCGCCAGCAGCCAAACCGGGACTAGGAGCTCCTACAATGAGCAGTTCTTC.

This clonotype was found a few times. The chain is built from TRBV29-1 and TRBJ2-7; D possibly corresponds to TRBD2 (5 bases). Germline V gene lookup returns CDR1 SQVTM and CDR2 ANQGSEA. Trimming shortened V by 1 base and J by 5 bases, and 12 bases separated the two germline ends. The CDR3 extends over 13 amino acids. The CDR3 protein is CSVEAEAVNEQYF. DNA for the CDR3: TGCAGCGTTGAAGCGGAGGCAGTGAACGAGCAGTACTTC.

The chain employs TRBV10-3 and TRBJ2-5; 12 bases map to TRBD2. J gave up 1 base and V 0 bases, and 9 bases lay outside the gene matches. Germline CDR1 is ENHRY and CDR2 is SYGVKD. CDR3 size: 19 residues. The CDR3 sequence: CAISESTRPGLAGQETQYF. CDR3 DNA: TGTGCCATCAGTGAGTCGACACGTCCGGGACTAGCGGGCCAAGAGACCCAGTACTTC.

The chain has TRBV5-1 and TRBJ2-1, with D perhaps TRBD1 or TRBD2 (5 bases each). The CDR3 runs 15 residues. The germline V and J ends were trimmed by 2 bases and 0 bases, with 9 bases remaining between them. CDR1 and CDR2 from the germline V gene are SGHRS and YFSETQ. CDR3 sequence (DNA): TGCGCCAGCAGCTTCCGGGACGGCTCCTACAATGAGCAGTTCTTC. It encodes CASSFRDGSYNEQFF.

The rearrangement joins TRBV11-1 to TRBJ2-1; D is unclear. The V end was cut by 0 bases, the J end by 3 bases, with 6 bases between. This CDR3 is 14 amino acids long. The germline gives CDR1 SGHAT, CDR2 FQDESV (reference sequence). This CDR3 is CASSLARSYNEQFF. The CDR3 region has the DNA TGTGCCAGCAGCTTAGCGCGCAGCTACAATGAGCAGTTCTTC.

This clonotype has more than one count but fewer than ten. J is TRBJ2-7 and V is TRBV7-2, with D possibly TRBD1 on 6 matching bases. Trimming cost V 1 base and J 7 bases, with 17 bases left between them. The CDR3 consists of 15 residues. CDR1 and CDR2 (germline): SGHTA, FQGNSA. CDR3 sequence reads: CASSLGVTGFGEQYF. The DNA for the CDR3 is TGTGCCAGCAGCTTAGGGGTCACAGGGTTCGGAGAGCAGTACTTC.

This clonotype was seen repeatedly, ten times or more. This rearrangement joins TRBV5-1 to TRBJ1-1, with D maybe TRBD1 (5 bases). There are 15 residues in the CDR3. In germline, CDR1 is SGHRS, CDR2 YFSETQ. Trimming cost V 3 bases and J 3 bases, with 15 bases left between them. The CDR3 loop is CASSWGDGQYTEAFF. In DNA form, the CDR3 reads TGCGCCAGCAGCTGGGGGGACGGACAATACACTGAAGCTTTCTTT.

V usage is TRBV5-1 and J usage is TRBJ2-3; D is unresolved. Germline V gene lookup returns CDR1 SGHRS and CDR2 YFSETQ. V was pared by 3 bases and J by 5 bases, with 13 bases between. The CDR3 consists of 14 residues. The CDR3, as DNA: TGCGCCAGCAGCTCCGGTCCCCGCGGAGATACGCAGTATTTT. It translates to CASSSGPRGDTQYF.

This clonotype was counted many times. CDR3 bases: TGTGCCAGCAGCTTATTCCCGGCTAGCGGGGGCGAGCAGTACTTC. Protein product: CASSLFPASGGEQYF. The J gene is TRBJ2-7, the V gene TRBV7-2, with 10 nucleotides matching TRBD2. Germline trimming cut 2 bases from V and 6 bases from J; bases unmatched to any gene: 7. Germline CDR1 and CDR2: SGHTA and FQGNSA. The CDR3 length is 15 residues.

At least ten counts were recorded for this clonotype. V gene TRBV20-1 combines with J gene TRBJ2-1, with D uncertain. The V gene's germline CDR1 is DFQATT and CDR2 SNEGSKA (reference sequence). The CDR3 loop spans 15 amino acids. V was pared by 4 bases and J by 3 bases, with 16 bases between. The CDR3 region is CSAIRRDKNYNEQFF. In nucleotides, the CDR3 is TGCAGTGCTATCCGTCGAGACAAAAACTACAATGAGCAGTTCTTC.

Written as DNA, the CDR3 is TGCAGTGCTAGGGCCCCCGTCGGAACAGGGACCTACGAGCAGTACTTC. Translated: CSARAPVGTGTYEQYF. The chain employs TRBV20-1 and TRBJ2-7, with a weak D call TRBD1 (6 bases). The CDR3 covers 16 residues. Germline V gene sequence: CDR1 DFQATT, CDR2 SNEGSKA (reference sequence). The V end lost 3 bases, the J end lost 2 bases, and 20 bases lay between the germline ends.

The chain links TRBV7-3 to TRBJ1-3; the D is unclear. Trimming pared 5 bases from V and 0 bases from J, leaving 8 bases between. CDR1 and CDR2 from the germline V gene are SGHTA and FQGTGA. CDR3 size: 14 residues. The CDR3, as DNA: TGTGCCAGCAGCATAGACGGCTCTGGAAACACCATATATTTT. It specifies CASSIDGSGNTIYF.

This clonotype was seen a handful of times. The chain has TRBV20-1 and TRBJ2-2; D gene ambiguous. The CDR3 is 12 amino acids. V was clipped by 5 bases and J by 6 bases, with 10 bases between them. Germline lookup yields CDR1 DFQATT and CDR2 SNEGSKA (reference sequence). For the CDR3, the DNA is TGCAGTGCTGCCCGGCGAGCCGGGGAGCTGTTTTTT. This encodes CSAARRAGELFF.

Ten or more counts support this clonotype. The rearrangement uses TRBV12-3 or TRBV12-4 and TRBJ2-3; TRBD2 aligns across 7 bases. Unmatched junction bases numbered 5, after V lost 5 bases and J lost 0 bases. This CDR3 spans 15 amino acids. CDR3 residues: CASSPSGESTDTQYF. CDR3 sequence (DNA): TGTGCCAGCAGTCCCAGCGGGGAGAGCACAGATACGCAGTATTTT.

This clonotype showed up just a few times. The chain is built from TRBV5-1 and TRBJ2-2; 9 bases align to TRBD2. V shed 6 bases, J shed 4 bases, and the junction held 10 bases outside the gene matches. The CDR3 length is 16 residues. Germline V gene data show CDR1 as SGHRS and CDR2 as YFSETQ. The CDR3 region is CASNGGRAQLTGELFF. CDR3 in DNA: TGCGCCAGCAACGGCGGGAGGGCCCAACTCACCGGGGAGCTGTTTTTT.

The rearrangement joins TRBV25-1 to TRBJ2-3; the D gene is possibly TRBD1 (6 bases). The CDR3 has 20 amino acids. The V end lost 3 bases, the J end lost 6 bases, and 31 bases lay between the germline ends. Germline CDR1 and CDR2: MGHDK and SYGVNS. In nucleotides, the CDR3 is TGTGCCAGCAGTGATTCCCGGACAGACCGCTCTCCTCAGGGAGCTGATACGCAGTATTTT. Translation gives CASSDSRTDRSPQGADTQYF.

This clonotype occurred many times. The rearrangement uses TRBV20-1 and TRBJ2-1; TRBD2 matches at 8 bases. With 2 bases clipped from V and 2 bases from J, the junction kept 2 bases outside the gene matches. The V gene's germline CDR1 is DFQATT and CDR2 SNEGSKA (reference sequence). There are 14 residues in the CDR3. CDR3 region: CSARTGRAYNEQFF. The CDR3 DNA follows: TGCAGTGCTAGAACCGGGAGGGCCTACAATGAGCAGTTCTTC.

The rearrangement uses TRBV1 and TRBJ2-1; the table's D call TRBD2 went unverified against the DNA. TRBV1 is a pseudogene. The CDR3 spans 17 residues. The CDR3 sequence is CTSSQPKAGGRYNEQFF. Written as DNA, the CDR3 is TGCACCAGCAGCCAACCCAAAGCGGGAGGGCGTTACAATGAGCAGTTCTTC.